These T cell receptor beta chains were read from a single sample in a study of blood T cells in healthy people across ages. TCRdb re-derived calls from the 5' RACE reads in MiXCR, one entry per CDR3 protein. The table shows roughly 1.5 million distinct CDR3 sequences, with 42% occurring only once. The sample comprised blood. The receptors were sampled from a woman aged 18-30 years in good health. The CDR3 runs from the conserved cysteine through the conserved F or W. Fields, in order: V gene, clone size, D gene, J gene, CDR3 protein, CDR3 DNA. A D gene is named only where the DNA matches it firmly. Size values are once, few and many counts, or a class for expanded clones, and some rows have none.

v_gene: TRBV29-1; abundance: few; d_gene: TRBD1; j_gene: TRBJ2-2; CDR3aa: CSVGTGGGGELFF; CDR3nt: TGCAGCGTGGGGACAGGGGGCGGCGGGGAGCTGTTTTTT
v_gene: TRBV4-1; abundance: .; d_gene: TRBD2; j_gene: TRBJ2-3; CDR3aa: CASSQDRGLSTDTQYF; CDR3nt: TGCGCCAGCAGCCAAGATCGGGGACTAAGCACAGATACGCAGTATTTT
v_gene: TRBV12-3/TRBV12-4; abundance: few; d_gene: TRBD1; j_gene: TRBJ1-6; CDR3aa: CASSWTGTSYNSPLHF; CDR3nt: TGTGCCAGCAGTTGGACAGGGACGTCCTATAATTCACCCCTCCACTTT
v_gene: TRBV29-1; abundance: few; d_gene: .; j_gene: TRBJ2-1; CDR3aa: CSVEGGAAYNEQFF; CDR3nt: TGCAGCGTTGAAGGGGGGGCCGCCTACAATGAGCAGTTCTTC
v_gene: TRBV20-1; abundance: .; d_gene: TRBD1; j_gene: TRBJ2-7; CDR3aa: CSASGDSNEQYF; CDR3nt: TGCAGTGCTAGCGGGGACAGTAACGAGCAGTACTTC
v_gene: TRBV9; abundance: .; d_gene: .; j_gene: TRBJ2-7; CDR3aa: CASSAGLVAYEQYF; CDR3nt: TGTGCCAGCAGCGCGGGTTTGGTAGCCTACGAGCAGTACTTC
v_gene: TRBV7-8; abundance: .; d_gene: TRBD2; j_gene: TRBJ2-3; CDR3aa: CASSPRSRLAETDTQYF; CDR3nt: TGTGCCAGCAGCCCCCGGTCGAGGCTAGCGGAAACAGATACGCAGTATTTT
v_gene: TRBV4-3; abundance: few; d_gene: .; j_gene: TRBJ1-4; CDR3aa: CASSREGGSNEKLFF; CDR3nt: TGCGCCAGCAGTCGTGAGGGCGGCTCGAATGAAAAACTGTTTTTT
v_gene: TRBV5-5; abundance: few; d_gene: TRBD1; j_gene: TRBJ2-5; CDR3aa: CASSYLRTGGETQYF; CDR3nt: TGTGCCAGCAGCTACCTTAGGACAGGGGGCGAGACCCAGTACTTC
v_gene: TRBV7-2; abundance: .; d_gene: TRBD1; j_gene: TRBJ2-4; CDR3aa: CASSLETGYPHGQYF; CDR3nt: TGTGCCAGCAGCTTAGAGACAGGGTACCCTCATGGGCAGTACTTC
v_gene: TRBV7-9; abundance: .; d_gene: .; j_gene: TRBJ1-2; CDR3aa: CASSRTQGEIYGYTF; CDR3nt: TGTGCCAGCAGCCGGACCCAAGGGGAGATCTATGGCTACACCTTC
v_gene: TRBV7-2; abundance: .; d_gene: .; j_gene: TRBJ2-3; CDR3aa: CASSPRSAADTQYF; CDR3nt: TGTGCCAGCAGTCCTAGGAGTGCAGCAGATACACAGTATTTT
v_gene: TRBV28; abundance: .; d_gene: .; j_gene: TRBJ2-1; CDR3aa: CASSLMPLRSYNEQFF; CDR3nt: TGTGCCAGCAGTTTAATGCCCCTTCGGTCCTACAATGAGCAGTTCTTC
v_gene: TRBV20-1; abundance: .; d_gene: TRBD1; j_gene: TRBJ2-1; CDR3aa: CSATDPRTGGGEQFF; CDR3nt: TGCAGTGCCACGGATCCACGGACAGGTGGGGGTGAGCAGTTCTTC
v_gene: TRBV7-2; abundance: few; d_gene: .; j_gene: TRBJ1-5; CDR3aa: CASSPRWGVNQPQHF; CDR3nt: TGTGCCAGCAGTCCACGGTGGGGGGTAAATCAGCCCCAGCATTTT
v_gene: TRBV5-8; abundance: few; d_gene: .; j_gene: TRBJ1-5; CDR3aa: CASSLVSGAYQPQHF; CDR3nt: TGTGCCAGCAGCTTGGTCTCGGGGGCGTATCAGCCCCAGCATTTT
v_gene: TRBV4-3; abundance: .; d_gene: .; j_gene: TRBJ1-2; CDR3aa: CASSQDGWDGYTF; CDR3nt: TGCGCCAGCAGCCAAGATGGGTGGGACGGCTACACCTTC